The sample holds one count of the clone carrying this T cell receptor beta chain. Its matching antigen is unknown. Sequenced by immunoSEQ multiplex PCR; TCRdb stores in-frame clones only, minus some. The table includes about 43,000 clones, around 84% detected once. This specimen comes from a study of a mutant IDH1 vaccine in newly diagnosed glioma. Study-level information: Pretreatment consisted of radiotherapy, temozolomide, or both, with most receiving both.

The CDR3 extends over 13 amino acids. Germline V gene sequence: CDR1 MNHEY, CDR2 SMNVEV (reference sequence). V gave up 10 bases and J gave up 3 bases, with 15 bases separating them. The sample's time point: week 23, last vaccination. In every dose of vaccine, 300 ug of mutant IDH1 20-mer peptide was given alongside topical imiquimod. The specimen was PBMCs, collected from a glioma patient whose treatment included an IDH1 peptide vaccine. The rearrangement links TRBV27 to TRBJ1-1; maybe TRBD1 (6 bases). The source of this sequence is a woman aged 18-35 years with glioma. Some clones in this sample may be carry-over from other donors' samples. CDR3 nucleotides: TGTGCCACCGCCATACAGGGAGACACTGAAGCTTTCTTT. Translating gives CATAIQGDTEAFF.